This T cell receptor (beta chain) was obtained from a study of blood T cell repertoires in COVID-19. Study overall: Italy, Spain and the United States were the sources of the convalescent and acute COVID-19 samples. Sample material is recorded as cDNA or gDNA derived from T cells, B-cell-depleted T cells, or PBMCs.

CDR1 and CDR2 (germline): SNHLY, FYNNEI. This CDR3 contains 14 residues. The V and J ends lost 2 bases and 9 bases, in that order; junction bases with no gene match: 1. Authors' methods: How many nucleated cells were present was estimated from reference gene primer amplification. Produced via immunoSEQ multiplex PCR; TCRdb's table is partial and in-frame only. V and J calls and clone size are those listed in that table; D and trimming were worked out from the DNA. The table lists 25,000 to 35,000 clones, approximately 85% of them singletons. The chain recombines TRBV2 with TRBJ2-1; 13 positions match TRBD2. This receptor was obtained from a human donor in a cohort sampled during active COVID-19. The sequenced sample consisted of peripheral blood. In nucleotides, the CDR3 is TGTGCCAGCAGTGAACGGACTAGCGGGGGTGAGCAGTTCTTC. It encodes CASSERTSGGEQFF.